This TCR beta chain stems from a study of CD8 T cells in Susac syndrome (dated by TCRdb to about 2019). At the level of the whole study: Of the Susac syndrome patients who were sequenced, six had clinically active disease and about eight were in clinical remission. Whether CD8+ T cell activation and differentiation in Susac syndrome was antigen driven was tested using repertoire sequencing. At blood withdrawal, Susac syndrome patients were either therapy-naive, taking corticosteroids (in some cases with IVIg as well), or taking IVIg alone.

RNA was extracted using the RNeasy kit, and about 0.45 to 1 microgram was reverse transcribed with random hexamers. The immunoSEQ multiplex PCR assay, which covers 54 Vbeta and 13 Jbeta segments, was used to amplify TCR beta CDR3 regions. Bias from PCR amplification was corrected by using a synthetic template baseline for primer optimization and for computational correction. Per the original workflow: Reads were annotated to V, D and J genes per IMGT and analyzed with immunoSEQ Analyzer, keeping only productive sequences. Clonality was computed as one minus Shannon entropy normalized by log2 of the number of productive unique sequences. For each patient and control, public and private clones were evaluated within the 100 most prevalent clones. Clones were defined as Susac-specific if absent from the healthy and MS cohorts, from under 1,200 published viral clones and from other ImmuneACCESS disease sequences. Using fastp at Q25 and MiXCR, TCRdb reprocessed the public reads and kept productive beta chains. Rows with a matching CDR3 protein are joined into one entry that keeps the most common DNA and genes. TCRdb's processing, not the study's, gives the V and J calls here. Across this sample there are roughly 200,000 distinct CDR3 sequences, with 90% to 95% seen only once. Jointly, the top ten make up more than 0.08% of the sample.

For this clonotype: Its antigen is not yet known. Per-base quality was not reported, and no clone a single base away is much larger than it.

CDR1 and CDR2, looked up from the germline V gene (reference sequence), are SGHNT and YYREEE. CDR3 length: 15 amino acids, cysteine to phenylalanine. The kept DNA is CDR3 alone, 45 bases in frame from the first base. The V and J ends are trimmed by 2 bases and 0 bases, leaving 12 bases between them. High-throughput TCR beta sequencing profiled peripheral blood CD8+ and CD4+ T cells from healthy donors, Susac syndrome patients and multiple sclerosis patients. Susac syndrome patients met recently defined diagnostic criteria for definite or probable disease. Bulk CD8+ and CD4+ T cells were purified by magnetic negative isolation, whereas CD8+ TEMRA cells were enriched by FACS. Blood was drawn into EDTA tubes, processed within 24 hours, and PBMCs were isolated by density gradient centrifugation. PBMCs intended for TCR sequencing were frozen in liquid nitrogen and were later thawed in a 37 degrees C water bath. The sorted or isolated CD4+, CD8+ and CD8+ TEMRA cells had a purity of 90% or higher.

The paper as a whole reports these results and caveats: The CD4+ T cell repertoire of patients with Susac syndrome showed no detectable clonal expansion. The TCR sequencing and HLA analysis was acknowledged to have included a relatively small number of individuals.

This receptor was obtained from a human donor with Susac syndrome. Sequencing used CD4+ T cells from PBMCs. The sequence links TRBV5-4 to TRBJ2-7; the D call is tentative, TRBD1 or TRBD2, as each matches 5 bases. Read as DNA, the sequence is TGTGCCAGCAGCTTCCGGGACGGGTCCTCCTACGAGCAGTACTTC. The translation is CASSFRDGSSYEQYF.